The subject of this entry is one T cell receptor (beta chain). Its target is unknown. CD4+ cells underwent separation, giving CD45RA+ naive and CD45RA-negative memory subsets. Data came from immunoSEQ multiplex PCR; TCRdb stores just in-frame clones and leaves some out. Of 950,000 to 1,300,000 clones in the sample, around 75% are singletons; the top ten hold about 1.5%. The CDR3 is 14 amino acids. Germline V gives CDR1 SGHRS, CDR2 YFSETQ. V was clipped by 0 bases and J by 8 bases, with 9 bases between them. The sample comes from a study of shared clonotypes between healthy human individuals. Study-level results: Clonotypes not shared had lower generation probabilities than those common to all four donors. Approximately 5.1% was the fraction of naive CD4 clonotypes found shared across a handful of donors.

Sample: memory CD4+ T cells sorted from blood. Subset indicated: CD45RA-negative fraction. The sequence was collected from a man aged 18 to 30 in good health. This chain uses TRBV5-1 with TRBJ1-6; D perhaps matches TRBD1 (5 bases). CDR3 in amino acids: CASSLATRDSPLHF. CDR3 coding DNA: TGCGCCAGCAGCTTGGCTACCAGGGATTCACCCCTCCACTTT.